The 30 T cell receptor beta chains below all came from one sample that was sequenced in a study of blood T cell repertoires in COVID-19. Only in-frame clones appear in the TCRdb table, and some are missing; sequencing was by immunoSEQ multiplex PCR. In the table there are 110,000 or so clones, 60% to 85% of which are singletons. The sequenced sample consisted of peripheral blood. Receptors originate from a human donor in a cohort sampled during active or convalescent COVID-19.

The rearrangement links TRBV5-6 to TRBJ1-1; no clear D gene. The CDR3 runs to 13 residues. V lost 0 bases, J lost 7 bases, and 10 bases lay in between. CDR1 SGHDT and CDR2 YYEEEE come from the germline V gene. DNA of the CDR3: TGTGCCAGCAGCTTGGCCGGTAACGATGAAGCTTTCTTT. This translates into CASSLAGNDEAFF.

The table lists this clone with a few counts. CDR3 sequence reads: CASSLLAGGPGGEQYF. CDR3 DNA: TGTGCCAGTAGTCTTCTAGCGGGAGGCCCTGGGGGCGAGCAGTACTTC. J is TRBJ2-7 and V is TRBV19; 11 bases map to TRBD2. Germline V gene data show CDR1 as LNHDA and CDR2 as SQIVND (reference sequence). The J segment lost 6 bases and the V segment lost 5 bases, leaving 12 bases of the junction unmatched. The CDR3 totals 16 residues.

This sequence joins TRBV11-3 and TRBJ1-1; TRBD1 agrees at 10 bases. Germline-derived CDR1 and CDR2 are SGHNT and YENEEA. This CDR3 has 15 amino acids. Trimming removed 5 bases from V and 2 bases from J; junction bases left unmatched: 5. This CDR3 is CASSPGQGGNTEAFF. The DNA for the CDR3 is TGTGCCAGCAGCCCCGGACAGGGGGGTAACACTGAAGCTTTCTTT.

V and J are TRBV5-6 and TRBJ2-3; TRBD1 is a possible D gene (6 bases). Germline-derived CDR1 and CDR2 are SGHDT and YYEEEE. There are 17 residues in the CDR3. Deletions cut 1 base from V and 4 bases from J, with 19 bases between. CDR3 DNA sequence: TGTGCCAGCAGCTTGAGAGGGGGAGCATCTCCCGCAGATACGCAGTATTTT. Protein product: CASSLRGGASPADTQYF.

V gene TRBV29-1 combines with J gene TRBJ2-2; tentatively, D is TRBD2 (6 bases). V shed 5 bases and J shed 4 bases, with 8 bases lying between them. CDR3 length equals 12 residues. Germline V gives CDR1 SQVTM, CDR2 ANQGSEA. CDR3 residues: CSVSTSTGELFF. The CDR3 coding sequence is TGCAGCGTTTCGACTAGCACCGGGGAGCTGTTTTTT.

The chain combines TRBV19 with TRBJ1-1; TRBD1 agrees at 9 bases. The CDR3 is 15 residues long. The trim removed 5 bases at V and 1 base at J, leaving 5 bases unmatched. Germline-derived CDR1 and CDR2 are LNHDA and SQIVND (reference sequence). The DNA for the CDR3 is TGTGCCAGTAGTGGCGGGACAGGGACGAACACTGAAGCTTTCTTT. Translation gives CASSGGTGTNTEAFF.

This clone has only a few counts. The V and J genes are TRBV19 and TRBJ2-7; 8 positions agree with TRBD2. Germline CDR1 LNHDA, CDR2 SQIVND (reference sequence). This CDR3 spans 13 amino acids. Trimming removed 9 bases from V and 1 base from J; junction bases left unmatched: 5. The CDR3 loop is CASGGTRSYEQYF. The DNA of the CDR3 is TGTGCCAGCGGAGGGACTAGATCCTACGAGCAGTACTTC.

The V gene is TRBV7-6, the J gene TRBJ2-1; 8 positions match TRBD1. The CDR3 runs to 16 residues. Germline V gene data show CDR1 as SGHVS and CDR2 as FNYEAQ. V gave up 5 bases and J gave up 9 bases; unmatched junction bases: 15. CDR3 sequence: CASSARTGYLSGEQFF. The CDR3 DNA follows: TGTGCCAGCAGCGCCCGGACAGGGTATTTGTCGGGTGAGCAGTTCTTC.

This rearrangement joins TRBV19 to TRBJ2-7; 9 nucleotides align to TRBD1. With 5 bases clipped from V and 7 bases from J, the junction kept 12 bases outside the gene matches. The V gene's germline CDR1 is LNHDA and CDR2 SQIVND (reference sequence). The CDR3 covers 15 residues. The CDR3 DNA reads TGTGCCAGTAGTTCCACCGGGACAGGGACGAGGGAGCAGTACTTC. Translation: CASSSTGTGTREQYF.

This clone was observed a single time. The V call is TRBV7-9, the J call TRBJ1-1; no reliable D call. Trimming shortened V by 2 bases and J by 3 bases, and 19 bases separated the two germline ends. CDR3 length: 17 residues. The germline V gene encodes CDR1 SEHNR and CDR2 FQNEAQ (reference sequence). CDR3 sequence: CASSLSRDFSLDTEAFF. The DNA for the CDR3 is TGTGCCAGCAGCTTATCGCGGGATTTCAGTTTGGACACTGAAGCTTTCTTT. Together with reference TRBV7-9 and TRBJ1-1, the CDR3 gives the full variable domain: DTGVSQNPRHKITKRGQNVTFRCDPISEHNRLYWYRQTLGQGPEFLTYFQNEAQLEKSRLLSDRFSAERPKGSFSTLEIQRTEQGDSAMYLCASSLSRDFSLDTEAFFGQGTRLTVV.

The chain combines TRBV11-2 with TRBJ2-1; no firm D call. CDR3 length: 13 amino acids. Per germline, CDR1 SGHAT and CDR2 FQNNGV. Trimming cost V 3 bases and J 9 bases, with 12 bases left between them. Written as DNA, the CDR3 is TGTGCCAGCAGCTTTGGGCCCAATCGTGAGCAGTTCTTC. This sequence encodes CASSFGPNREQFF.

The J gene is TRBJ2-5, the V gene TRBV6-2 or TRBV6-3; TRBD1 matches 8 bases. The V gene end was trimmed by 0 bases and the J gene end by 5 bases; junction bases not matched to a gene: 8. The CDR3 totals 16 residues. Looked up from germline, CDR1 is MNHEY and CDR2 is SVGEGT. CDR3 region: CASSYSWQGAPETQYF. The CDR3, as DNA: TGTGCCAGCAGTTACTCGTGGCAGGGGGCGCCGGAGACCCAGTACTTC.

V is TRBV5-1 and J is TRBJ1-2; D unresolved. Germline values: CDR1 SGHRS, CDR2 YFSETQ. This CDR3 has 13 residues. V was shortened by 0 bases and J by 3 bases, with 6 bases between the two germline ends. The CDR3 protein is CASSLVLHYGYTF. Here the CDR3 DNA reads TGCGCCAGCAGCTTGGTACTGCACTATGGCTACACCTTC.

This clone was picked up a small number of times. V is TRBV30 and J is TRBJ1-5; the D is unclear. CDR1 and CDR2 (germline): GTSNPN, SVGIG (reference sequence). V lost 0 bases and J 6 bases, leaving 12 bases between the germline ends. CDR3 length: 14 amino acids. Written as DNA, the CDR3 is TGTGCCTGGAGTGTAGATGCGGGCGGTCAGCCCCAGCATTTT. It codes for CAWSVDAGGQPQHF. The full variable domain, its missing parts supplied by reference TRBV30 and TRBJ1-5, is SQTIHQWPATLVQPVGSPLSLECTVEGTSNPNLYWYRQAAGRGLQLLFYSVGIGQISSEVPQNLSASRPQDRQFILSSKKLLLSDSGFYLCAWSVDAGGQPQHFGDGTRLSIL.

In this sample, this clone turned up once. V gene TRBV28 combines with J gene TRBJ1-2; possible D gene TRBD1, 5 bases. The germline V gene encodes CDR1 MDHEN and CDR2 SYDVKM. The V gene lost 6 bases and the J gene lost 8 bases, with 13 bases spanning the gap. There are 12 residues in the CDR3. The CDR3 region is CASRQVLSGYTF. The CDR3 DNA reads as TGTGCCAGCAGACAGGTTCTGTCGGGCTACACCTTC.

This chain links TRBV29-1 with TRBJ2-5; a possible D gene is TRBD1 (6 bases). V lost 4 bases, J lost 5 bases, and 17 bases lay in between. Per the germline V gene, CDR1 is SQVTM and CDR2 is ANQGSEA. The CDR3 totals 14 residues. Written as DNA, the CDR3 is TGCAGCGTTGGGGGGACACCGAATTCGGAGACCCAGTACTTC. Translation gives CSVGGTPNSETQYF.

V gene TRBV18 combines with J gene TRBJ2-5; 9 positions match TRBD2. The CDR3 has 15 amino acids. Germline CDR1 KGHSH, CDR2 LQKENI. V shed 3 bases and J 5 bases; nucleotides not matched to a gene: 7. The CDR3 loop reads CASSPAGLAGETQYF. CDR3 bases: TGTGCCAGCTCACCCGCGGGACTAGCTGGGGAGACCCAGTACTTC.

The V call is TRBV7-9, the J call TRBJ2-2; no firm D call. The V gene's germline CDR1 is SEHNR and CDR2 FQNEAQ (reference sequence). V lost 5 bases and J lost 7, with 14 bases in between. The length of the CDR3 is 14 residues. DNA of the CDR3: TGTGCCAGCAGCCCCCAGGCGACCGGCGGGGAGCTGTTTTTT. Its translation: CASSPQATGGELFF.

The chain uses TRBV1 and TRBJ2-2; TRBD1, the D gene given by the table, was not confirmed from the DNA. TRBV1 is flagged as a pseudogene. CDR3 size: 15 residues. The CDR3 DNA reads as TGCACCAGCAGTAACGGACAGGTGCACACCGGGGAGCTGTTTTTT. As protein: CTSSNGQVHTGELFF.

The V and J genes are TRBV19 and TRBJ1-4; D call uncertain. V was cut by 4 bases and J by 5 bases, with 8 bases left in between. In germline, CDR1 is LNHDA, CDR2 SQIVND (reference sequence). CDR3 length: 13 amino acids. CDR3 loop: CASSTQANEKLFF. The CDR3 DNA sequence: TGTGCCAGTAGTACCCAGGCCAATGAAAAACTGTTTTTT. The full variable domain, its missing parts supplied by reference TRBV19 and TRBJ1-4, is DGGITQSPKYLFRKEGQNVTLSCEQNLNHDAMYWYRQDPGQGLRLIYYSQIVNDFQKGDIAEGYSVSREKKESFPLTVTSAQKNPTAFYLCASSTQANEKLFFGSGTQLSVL.

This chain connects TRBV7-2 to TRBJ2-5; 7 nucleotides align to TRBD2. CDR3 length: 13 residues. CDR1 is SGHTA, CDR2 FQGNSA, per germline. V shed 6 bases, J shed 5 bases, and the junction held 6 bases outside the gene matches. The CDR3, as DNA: TGTGCCAGCAGATACTACGGGGGGGAGACCCAGTACTTC. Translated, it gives CASRYYGGETQYF.

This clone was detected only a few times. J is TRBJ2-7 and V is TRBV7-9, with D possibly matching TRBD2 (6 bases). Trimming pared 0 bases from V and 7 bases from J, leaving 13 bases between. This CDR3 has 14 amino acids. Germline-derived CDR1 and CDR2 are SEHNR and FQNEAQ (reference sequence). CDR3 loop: CASSLAWSAGEQYF. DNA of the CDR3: TGTGCCAGCAGCTTAGCGTGGTCGGCGGGGGAGCAGTACTTC. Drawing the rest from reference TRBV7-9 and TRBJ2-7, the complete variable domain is DTGVSQNPRHKITKRGQNVTFRCDPISEHNRLYWYRQTLGQGPEFLTYFQNEAQLEKSRLLSDRFSAERPKGSFSTLEIQRTEQGDSAMYLCASSLAWSAGEQYFGPGTRLTVT.

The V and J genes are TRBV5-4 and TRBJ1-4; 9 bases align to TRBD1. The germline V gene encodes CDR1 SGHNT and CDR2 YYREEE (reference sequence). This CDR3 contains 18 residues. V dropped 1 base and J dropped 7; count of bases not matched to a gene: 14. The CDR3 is CASSLPGTGNMLGEKLFF. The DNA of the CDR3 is TGTGCCAGCAGCTTGCCCGGGACAGGGAATATGCTGGGTGAAAAACTGTTTTTT.

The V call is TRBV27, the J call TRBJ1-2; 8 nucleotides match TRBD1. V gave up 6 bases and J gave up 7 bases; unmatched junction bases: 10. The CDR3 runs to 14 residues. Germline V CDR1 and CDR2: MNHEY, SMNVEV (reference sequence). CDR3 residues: CASRRDRGGIGYTF. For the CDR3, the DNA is TGTGCCAGCAGAAGAGACAGGGGAGGAATTGGCTACACCTTC.

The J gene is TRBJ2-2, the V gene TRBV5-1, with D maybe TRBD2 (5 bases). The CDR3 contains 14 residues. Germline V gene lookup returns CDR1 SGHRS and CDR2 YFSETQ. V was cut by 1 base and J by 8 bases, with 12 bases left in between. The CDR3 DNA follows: TGCGCCAGCAGCTTGTTGGAACCGGGAGGGGAGCTGTTTTTT. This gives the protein CASSLLEPGGELFF.

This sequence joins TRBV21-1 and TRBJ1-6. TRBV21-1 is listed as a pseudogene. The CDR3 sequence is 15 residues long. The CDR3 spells CASSKPPGGNSPLHF. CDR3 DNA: TGTGCCAGCAGCAAACCCCCGGGGGGAAATTCACCCCTCCACTTT.

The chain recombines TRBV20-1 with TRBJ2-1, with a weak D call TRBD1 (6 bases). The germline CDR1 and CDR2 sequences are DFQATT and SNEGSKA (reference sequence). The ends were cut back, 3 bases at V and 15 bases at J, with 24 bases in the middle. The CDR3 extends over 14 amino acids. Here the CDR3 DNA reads TGCAGTGCTAGTCCAGGACAGCCCAGAGTCTCCGGGTTCTTC. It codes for CSASPGQPRVSGFF.

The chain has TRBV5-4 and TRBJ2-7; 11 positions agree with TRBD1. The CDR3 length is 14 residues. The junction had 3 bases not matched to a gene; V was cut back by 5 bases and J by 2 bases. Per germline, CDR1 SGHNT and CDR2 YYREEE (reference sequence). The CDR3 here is CASSGTGGAYEQYF. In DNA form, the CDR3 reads TGTGCCAGCAGTGGGACAGGGGGGGCCTACGAGCAGTACTTC.

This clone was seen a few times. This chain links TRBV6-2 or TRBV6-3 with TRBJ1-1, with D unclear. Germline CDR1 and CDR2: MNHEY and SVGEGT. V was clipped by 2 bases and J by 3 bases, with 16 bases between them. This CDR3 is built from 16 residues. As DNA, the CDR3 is TGTGCCAGCAGTTACGGATGGGTCCCAGGCCACACTGAAGCTTTCTTT. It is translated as CASSYGWVPGHTEAFF.

The DNA of the CDR3 is TGTGCCAGTATCGCTCGCGACAGGGGGAACACCGGGGAGCTGTTTTTT. Translating it yields CASIARDRGNTGELFF. This chain joins TRBV19 and TRBJ2-2; 8 bases fit TRBD1. The J segment lost 1 base and the V segment lost 7 bases, leaving 8 bases of the junction unmatched. Germline CDR1 reads LNHDA; CDR2 reads SQIVND (reference sequence). The CDR3 spans 16 residues.